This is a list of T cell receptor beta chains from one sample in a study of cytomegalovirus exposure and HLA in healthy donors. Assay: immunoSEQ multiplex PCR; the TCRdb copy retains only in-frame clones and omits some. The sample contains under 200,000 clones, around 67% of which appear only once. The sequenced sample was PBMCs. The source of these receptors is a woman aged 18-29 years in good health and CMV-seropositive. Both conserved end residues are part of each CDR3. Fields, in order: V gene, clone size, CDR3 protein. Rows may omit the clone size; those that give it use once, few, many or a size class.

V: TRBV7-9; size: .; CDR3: CASSPIKLNSPLHF
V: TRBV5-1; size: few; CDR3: CASSFTGNRGYTF
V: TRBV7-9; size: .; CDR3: CASSDPGTASEKLFF
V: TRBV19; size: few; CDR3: CACGPGLAGKSPYEQYF
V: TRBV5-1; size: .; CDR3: CASSFGSSYNEQFF
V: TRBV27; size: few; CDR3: CASSRQGWGNYEQYF
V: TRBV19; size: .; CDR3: CASSIDRRGGEQYF
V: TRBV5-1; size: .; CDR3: CASSLGVSGAYGYTF
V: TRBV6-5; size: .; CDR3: CASSYHDSYGYTF
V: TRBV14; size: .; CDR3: CASSQGTGPQETQYF
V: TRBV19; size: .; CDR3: CASSMSGLDNQPQHF
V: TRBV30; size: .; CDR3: CAWWKDLQSANYGYTF
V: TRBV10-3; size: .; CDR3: CAIRDRLGTANTEAFF
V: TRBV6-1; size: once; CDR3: CASSRAGSTDTQYF
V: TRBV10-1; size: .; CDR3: CASSPGEEQFF